The T cell receptor (beta chain) described here comes from a study of early T cells in non-severe SARS-CoV-2 infection. MiXCR was run by TCRdb on the 5' RACE reads, yielding one entry per CDR3 protein. The sample consists of 80,000 to 100,000 distinct CDR3 sequences, over 9% of them appearing once. This CDR3 has 19 amino acids. Germline CDR1 is WSHSY and CDR2 is SAAADI. J lost 0 bases, V lost 3 bases, and 13 bases had no gene match. This clonotype showed up just a few times. The V gene is TRBV10-2, the J gene TRBJ1-3; 8 nucleotides agree with TRBD1. The sequenced sample consisted of whole blood. The clonotype comes from an adult who was a healthcare worker with PCR-confirmed SARS-CoV-2 infection or an uninfected control (not recorded which). The CDR3 reads CASSDTPGQAFFSGNTIYF. The CDR3 DNA follows: TGCGCCAGCAGTGACACGCCGGGACAGGCCTTCTTCTCTGGAAACACCATATATTTT.